This TCR beta chain was observed in a study of blood T cells in healthy people across ages. Study at large: For every two T cells, template switching captured about one barcoded beta molecule.

This clonotype was counted between two and nine times. The target antigen is unknown. Study conclusions and caveats: Long-lived donors carried more naive CD4+ cells and greater diversity than aged donors.

The germline V gene has CDR1 DFQATT and CDR2 SNEGSKA (reference sequence). The V end lost 3 bases, the J end lost 2 bases, and 9 bases lay between the germline ends. CDR3 length: 13 amino acids. PCR was performed a second time for about 6 to 11 cycles using a sample-barcoded 5' primer and a J-beta primer mix. A template-switch adaptor that had 12 random nucleotides put a tag on each cDNA molecule. TCRdb processed the 5' RACE reads anew with MiXCR; each CDR3 protein has one entry. Among 730,000 or so distinct CDR3 sequences listed, around 41% were seen once. The sample consisted of blood. The source is a man older than 75 in good health. The V and J genes are TRBV20-1 and TRBJ2-3; D uncertain. CDR3 DNA: TGCAGTGCTAGTTGGAGCAACACAGATACGCAGTATTTT. The encoded protein is CSASWSNTDTQYF.